The 21 T cell receptor beta chains presented below share a single source sample, sequenced in a study of blood T cell repertoires in COVID-19. Sequencing used immunoSEQ multiplex PCR; TCRdb keeps in-frame clones, though not all of them. This table has around 300,000 clones, roughly 89% appearing once. The material sequenced was PBMCs or T cells enriched from blood (not recorded which). The receptors were gathered from a woman younger than 45 who had recovered from COVID-19.

The chain joins TRBV27 to TRBJ1-1; D remains unclear. V lost 7 bases and J lost 4, with 16 bases in between. The CDR3 runs to 14 residues. Germline assignment: CDR1 MNHEY and CDR2 SMNVEV (reference sequence). The CDR3 nucleotides read TGTGCCAGCACCCAATGGGAGGGAAGCACTGAAGCTTTCTTT. It is translated as CASTQWEGSTEAFF.

The chain is built from TRBV18 and TRBJ1-2; 9 nucleotides line up with TRBD1. This CDR3 comprises 16 residues. The junction had 13 bases not matched to a gene; V was cut back by 3 bases and J by 8 bases. CDR1 and CDR2 from the germline V gene are KGHSH and LQKENI. CDR3 protein: CASSPGQGSLISGYTF. CDR3 coding DNA: TGTGCCAGCTCACCCGGACAGGGGTCCCTTATTTCGGGCTACACCTTC.

The rearrangement joins TRBV11-2 to TRBJ2-1, with 11 bases matching TRBD2. The CDR3 runs 16 residues. V lost 3 bases to trimming and J lost 5 bases; unmatched junction nucleotides: 6. Germline loops: CDR1 SGHAT, CDR2 FQNNGV. As DNA, the CDR3 is TGTGCCAGCAGCTTCTTACTAGCGGGAGTCAACAATGAGCAGTTCTTC. Amino acid sequence: CASSFLLAGVNNEQFF.

The CDR3 spells CASSLTSEAFF. The CDR3 region has the DNA TGTGCCAGCAGTTTAACAAGTGAAGCTTTCTTT. The rearrangement uses TRBV28 and TRBJ1-1; D gene uncertain. Germline V gives CDR1 MDHEN, CDR2 SYDVKM. The V gene lost 2 bases and the J gene lost 7 bases, with 5 bases spanning the gap. The CDR3 length is 11 residues.

The rearrangement links TRBV28 to TRBJ1-6, with D uncertain. The CDR3 has 16 residues. Trimming cost V 6 bases and J 0 bases, with 12 bases left between them. Germline V CDR1 and CDR2: MDHEN, SYDVKM. The chain's CDR3 is CASRRREDSYNSPLHF. As DNA, the CDR3 is TGTGCCAGCAGACGGAGGGAAGACTCCTATAATTCACCCCTCCACTTT.

The rearrangement uses TRBV6-1 and TRBJ1-2; D unresolved. Trimming left V 0 bases short and J 4 bases short, with 9 bases between. The CDR3 contains 14 residues. Germline-derived CDR1 and CDR2 are MNHNS and SASEGT. CDR3 sequence reads: CASSEAPGFYGYTF. DNA of the CDR3: TGTGCCAGCAGTGAAGCGCCGGGATTCTATGGCTACACCTTC.

This chain connects TRBV6-4 to TRBJ2-1; the D gene is possibly TRBD2 (6 bases). Trimming left V 0 bases short and J 0 bases short, with 6 bases between. From germline, CDR1 is MRHNA and CDR2 SNTAGT. This CDR3 contains 15 residues. The CDR3 DNA reads TGTGCCAGCAGTGACTCTAGCGGCTCCTACAATGAGCAGTTCTTC. Translation gives CASSDSSGSYNEQFF.

The chain links TRBV15 to TRBJ2-7; 9 nucleotides match TRBD2. The CDR3 runs 15 residues. J lost 6 bases, V lost 2 bases, and 8 bases had no gene match. CDR1 and CDR2 (germline): LNHNV, YYDKDF (reference sequence). The chain's CDR3 is CATSRLSGRPSEQYF. Written as DNA, the CDR3 is TGTGCCACCAGCAGACTAAGCGGGAGGCCTTCCGAGCAGTACTTC. The full variable domain, its missing parts supplied by reference TRBV15 and TRBJ2-7, is DAMVIQNPRYQVTQFGKPVTLSCSQTLNHNVMYWYQQKSSQAPKLLFHYYDKDFNNEADTPDNFQSRRPNTSFCFLDIRSPGLGDTAMYLCATSRLSGRPSEQYFGPGTRLTVT.

The chain couples TRBV7-6 to TRBJ2-7; 10 positions match TRBD2. The CDR3 has 14 amino acids. Germline CDR1 SGHVS, CDR2 FNYEAQ. The V segment lost 4 bases and the J segment 4 bases; nucleotides outside the gene matches: 4. This CDR3 is CASSSGTSAYEQYF. The CDR3 DNA sequence: TGTGCCAGCAGCTCCGGGACTAGCGCGTACGAGCAGTACTTC.

The chain is built from TRBV7-9 and TRBJ2-3, with D maybe TRBD2 (5 bases). V was shortened by 3 bases and J by 2 bases, with 12 bases between the two germline ends. The CDR3 contains 15 residues. Germline assignment: CDR1 SEHNR and CDR2 FQNEAQ (reference sequence). The CDR3, as DNA: TGTGCCAGCAGCTTTGCTCGGGGATTCACAGATACGCAGTATTTT. It specifies CASSFARGFTDTQYF. The full variable domain, completed using reference TRBV7-9 and TRBJ2-3, is DTGVSQNPRHKITKRGQNVTFRCDPISEHNRLYWYRQTLGQGPEFLTYFQNEAQLEKSRLLSDRFSAERPKGSFSTLEIQRTEQGDSAMYLCASSFARGFTDTQYFGPGTRLTVL.

V gene TRBV5-4 combines with J gene TRBJ2-3; D ambiguous. Germline CDR1 SGHNT, CDR2 YYREEE (reference sequence). The CDR3 is made up of 13 amino acids. The germline V and J ends were trimmed by 5 bases and 1 base, with 8 bases remaining between them. CDR3: CASRIPGTDTQYF. In DNA form, the CDR3 reads TGTGCCAGCAGGATACCGGGCACAGATACGCAGTATTTT.

The rearrangement uses TRBV10-3 and TRBJ1-4; TRBD1 matches at 8 bases. Trimming removed 10 bases from V and 8 bases from J; junction bases left unmatched: 21. CDR3 length equals 17 residues. Germline V lookup: CDR1 ENHRY, CDR2 SYGVKD. DNA of the CDR3: TGTGCCACCTCTAAAAAAACGGGACAGGAGACTTGGGAAAAACTGTTTTTT. Protein sequence: CATSKKTGQETWEKLFF.

The gene calls are TRBV25-1 and TRBJ2-2, with D perhaps matching TRBD1 (6 bases). Germline V gene sequence: CDR1 MGHDK, CDR2 SYGVNS. This CDR3 contains 12 residues. V lost 6 bases and J lost 6, with 8 bases in between. CDR3 DNA: TGTGCCAGCAGGGGACATTCCGGGGAGCTGTTTTTT. This encodes CASRGHSGELFF.

This chain connects TRBV27 to TRBJ2-1, with 9 bases matching TRBD2. In germline, CDR1 is MNHEY, CDR2 SMNVEV (reference sequence). The CDR3 contains 11 residues. Unmatched junction bases numbered 0, after V lost 6 bases and J lost 9 bases. The CDR3 loop reads CASRRGGEQFF. CDR3 DNA sequence: TGTGCCAGCAGGCGGGGGGGTGAGCAGTTCTTC.

This clone was picked up one time. V is TRBV5-1 and J is TRBJ2-5; 8 bases match TRBD1. After removal of 7 bases from V and 5 bases from J, the junction contained 19 bases not matched to a gene. Germline V gene sequence: CDR1 SGHRS, CDR2 YFSETQ. The CDR3 has 17 residues. This CDR3 reads CASEIGDRSGHRETQYF. DNA of the CDR3: TGCGCCAGCGAAATAGGGGACAGGAGCGGCCATAGGGAGACCCAGTACTTC.

The chain combines TRBV15 with TRBJ1-4, with no clear D. Trimming took off 0 bases at V and 0 bases at J, with 11 bases between the two ends. Germline-derived CDR1 and CDR2 are LNHNV and YYDKDF (reference sequence). The CDR3 runs to 17 residues. CDR3 sequence reads: CATSRDSSGATNEKLFF. In DNA, the CDR3 is TGTGCCACCAGCAGAGATAGCTCCGGTGCAACTAATGAAAAACTGTTTTTT.

The genes are TRBV6-5 and TRBJ1-5; D is uncertain. Trimming took off 2 bases at V and 3 bases at J, with 8 bases between the two ends. This CDR3 spans 14 amino acids. In germline, CDR1 is MNHEY, CDR2 SVGAGI. The CDR3 DNA reads TGTGCCAGCAGTTACGCTCAGATCAATCAGCCCCAGCATTTT. Its translation is CASSYAQINQPQHF.

This clone showed up just once. The rearrangement links TRBV4-3 to TRBJ1-2, with D unresolved. Germline CDR1 is LGHNA and CDR2 is YSLEER. V lost 0 bases and J lost 4, with 9 bases in between. The CDR3 runs 14 residues. The CDR3 loop reads CASSQDSWSYGYTF. Here the CDR3 DNA reads TGCGCCAGCAGCCAAGACAGTTGGTCCTATGGCTACACCTTC.

This clone was found once. At one of its ends the junction is not consistent with the germline gene, which may arise from a read error. The gene calls are TRBV25-1 and TRBJ1-2; D gene unclear. The germline V gene encodes CDR1 MGHDK and CDR2 SYGVNS. This CDR3 region has 15 residues. CDR3 protein: CVSSEWTAARGGYTF. Written as DNA, the CDR3 is TGTGTCAGCAGTGAATGGACTGCGGCAAGAGGCGGCTACACCTTC.

J is TRBJ2-2 and V is TRBV6-6; no clear D. The CDR3 length is 15 residues. The V and J ends lost 1 base and 0 bases respectively, with 6 bases between them. Germline-derived CDR1 and CDR2 are MNHNY and SVGAGI (reference sequence). Written as DNA, the CDR3 is TGTGCCAGCAGTTACTGGCGGTCGAACACCGGGGAGCTGTTTTTT. Translated: CASSYWRSNTGELFF.

This chain joins TRBV6-5 and TRBJ2-6; D may be TRBD1 (5 bases). The CDR3 runs 15 residues. The germline V and J ends were trimmed by 8 bases and 1 base, with 12 bases remaining between them. Per germline, CDR1 MNHEY and CDR2 SVGAGI. The CDR3 coding sequence is TGTGCCAGCGCTATTAGGGGATCTGGGGCCAACGTCCTGACTTTC. Translation: CASAIRGSGANVLTF.